A single sample is the source of the 20 T cell receptor beta chains below, sequenced in a study of cytomegalovirus exposure and HLA in healthy donors. The PCR ran on 60 Vbeta and 13 Jbeta primers. Generated by immunoSEQ multiplex PCR, the TCRdb table keeps only in-frame clones and is missing some. The sample has some 200,000 clones, approximately 78% seen once. Sequenced sample: PBMCs. All receptors come from a woman in her 50s in good health and CMV-seropositive.

Only a few counts were recorded for this clone. The chain uses TRBV11-2 and TRBJ2-1; D perhaps matches TRBD1 (6 bases). The germline V gene encodes CDR1 SGHAT and CDR2 FQNNGV. V was clipped by 5 bases and J by 9 bases, with 14 bases between them. The CDR3 spans 13 residues. For the CDR3, the DNA is TGTGCCAGCAGCGAATGGGGGCCTGGTGAGCAGTTCTTC. Its translation: CASSEWGPGEQFF.

The CDR3 nucleotides read TGTGCCACCACCCGGACAGGACACAATTCACCCCTCCACTTT. This codes for CATTRTGHNSPLHF. V usage is TRBV15 and J usage is TRBJ1-6, with 7 nucleotides matching TRBD1. This CDR3 is built from 14 residues. Germline V gene data show CDR1 as LNHNV and CDR2 as YYDKDF (reference sequence). V dropped 7 bases and J dropped 7; count of bases not matched to a gene: 7.

This chain connects TRBV5-4 to TRBJ2-7, with 7 bases that match TRBD2. After removal of 4 bases from V and 2 bases from J, the junction contained 6 bases not matched to a gene. This CDR3 is 14 amino acids long. CDR1 SGHNT and CDR2 YYREEE come from the germline V gene (reference sequence). The CDR3 nucleotides are TGTGCCAGCAGCCCAGGGAGGGGAGCCTACGAGCAGTACTTC. Its translation is CASSPGRGAYEQYF.

This chain uses TRBV10-1 with TRBJ1-1; D call uncertain. The ends were cut back, 0 bases at V and 4 bases at J, with 6 bases in the middle. This CDR3 has 13 amino acids. Germline V CDR1 and CDR2: WNHNN, SYGVQD (reference sequence). The DNA for the CDR3 is TGCGCCAGCAGTGAGTCTCCGAGCACTGAAGCTTTCTTT. Protein: CASSESPSTEAFF.

Comments on this clone: The sample has other DNA sequences that encode this CDR3 too. CDR3: CASIRTGDSNQPQHF. CDR3 nucleotide sequence: TGTGCCAGTATCAGGACAGGAGATAGCAATCAGCCCCAGCATTTT. The chain recombines TRBV19 with TRBJ1-5, with 7 bases identical to TRBD1. Germline assignment: CDR1 LNHDA and CDR2 SQIVND (reference sequence). V shed 7 bases, J shed 0 bases, and the junction held 6 bases outside the gene matches. CDR3 length: 15 amino acids.

The V gene is TRBV19, the J gene TRBJ1-2; D not certain. CDR3 size: 15 residues. Trimming stripped 7 bases from V and 0 bases from J, with 15 bases between. Germline V gene data show CDR1 as LNHDA and CDR2 as SQIVND (reference sequence). The CDR3 nucleotides are TGTGCCAGTAACCCATGGGAGACCCCTAACTATGGCTACACCTTC. Its protein is CASNPWETPNYGYTF.

This clone is a singleton in its sample. J is TRBJ2-7 and V is TRBV6-1; 10 bases are shared with TRBD2. V lost 0 bases to trimming and J lost 6 bases; unmatched junction nucleotides: 11. Germline V gene sequence: CDR1 MNHNS, CDR2 SASEGT. The CDR3 loop spans 17 amino acids. CDR3 loop: CASSEALAGALGIEQYF. CDR3 DNA sequence: TGTGCCAGCAGTGAAGCCCTAGCGGGGGCCCTCGGGATCGAGCAGTACTTC.

This clone was counted between two and nine times. Mismatch with germline at one junction end may stem from a read error. V gene TRBV28 combines with J gene TRBJ2-6; a weak D match, TRBD1 (6 bases). In germline, CDR1 is MDHEN, CDR2 SYDVKM. The CDR3 length is 18 residues. The CDR3 nucleotides read TGTGCCAGCACCCCTCTCCCGGACAGAACCTCTGGGGCCAACGGCCTGACTTTC. The encoded protein is CASTPLPDRTSGANGLTF.

The chain recombines TRBV7-2 with TRBJ1-1; D remains unclear. The CDR3 consists of 12 residues. CDR1 is SGHTA, CDR2 FQGNSA, per germline. V lost 4 bases, J lost 8 bases, and 11 bases lay in between. The CDR3 sequence is CASSSLPPEAFF. The CDR3 region has the DNA TGTGCCAGCAGCTCACTTCCCCCCGAAGCTTTCTTT.

This rearrangement joins TRBV2 to TRBJ2-3; D possibly corresponds to TRBD2 (5 bases). V was trimmed by 4 bases and J by 0 bases, leaving 8 bases between them. Germline V lookup: CDR1 SNHLY, CDR2 FYNNEI. The CDR3 contains 14 residues. The CDR3 DNA reads as TGTGCCAGCAGTGGAGGGCTGAGCACAGATACGCAGTATTTT. Its protein is CASSGGLSTDTQYF.

On this clone itself: Its ends do not fully match the called genes, so a read error is possible. The J gene is TRBJ2-1, the V gene TRBV7-9, with a possible D match to TRBD2 (7 bases). This CDR3 spans 17 amino acids. Germline V lookup: CDR1 SEHNR, CDR2 FQNEAQ (reference sequence). CDR3 sequence: CSSSSQQGGGSYNEQFF. Here the CDR3 DNA reads TGTTCCAGCAGCTCGCAGCAGGGAGGGGGCTCCTACAATGAGCAGTTCTTC.

The chain employs TRBV5-6 and TRBJ2-5; tentatively, D is TRBD2 (6 bases). CDR3 size: 16 residues. V was shortened by 3 bases and J by 5 bases, with 20 bases between the two germline ends. Germline CDR1 reads SGHDT; CDR2 reads YYEEEE. CDR3 amino acids: CASSWLGGRGSETQYF. CDR3 DNA sequence: TGTGCCAGCAGCTGGCTCGGTGGGCGGGGAAGCGAGACCCAGTACTTC.

The chain joins TRBV27 to TRBJ1-2, with 8 bases aligning to TRBD1. Germline V gene lookup returns CDR1 MNHEY and CDR2 SMNVEV (reference sequence). The CDR3 has 13 residues. With 3 bases clipped from V and 9 bases from J, the junction kept 6 bases outside the gene matches. CDR3 protein: CASSFTQGGSYTF. In DNA form, the CDR3 reads TGTGCCAGCAGTTTTACACAGGGGGGGAGCTACACCTTC.

The CDR3 coding sequence is TGTGCCAGCAGCGTATCTAGCGGGGGGAACTACAATGAGCAGTTCTTC. Its translation: CASSVSSGGNYNEQFF. The V call is TRBV9, the J call TRBJ2-1; 11 bases map to TRBD2. The CDR3 loop spans 16 amino acids. The V gene's germline CDR1 is SGDLS and CDR2 YYNGEE. J was trimmed by 3 bases and V by 1 base; bases with no gene match: 3. Drawing the rest from reference TRBV9 and TRBJ2-1, the complete variable domain is DSGVTQTPKHLITATGQRVTLRCSPRSGDLSVYWYQQSLDQGLQFLIQYYNGEERAKGNILERFSAQQFPDLHSELNLSSLELGDSALYFCASSVSSGGNYNEQFFGPGTRLTVL.

The V gene is TRBV5-1, the J gene TRBJ1-1, with D hard to call. CDR1 SGHRS and CDR2 YFSETQ come from the germline V gene. The CDR3 length is 15 residues. V lost 6 bases and J lost 1, with 16 bases in between. CDR3 nucleotides: TGCGCCAGCACGTCAACGGGATCCCAGAACACTGAAGCTTTCTTT. The encoded protein is CASTSTGSQNTEAFF.

The V call is TRBV13, the J call TRBJ2-3; 8 bases align to TRBD2. This CDR3 contains 16 residues. V lost 4 bases and J lost 1; bases outside the gene matches: 7. Germline CDR1 and CDR2: PRHDT and FYEKMQ (reference sequence). The CDR3 DNA is TGTGCCAGCAGCTGGCCGGGACTAGGGGGCACAGATACGCAGTATTTT. It specifies CASSWPGLGGTDTQYF.

The chain couples TRBV7-2 to TRBJ2-6; 7 bases align to TRBD2. Germline V gene sequence: CDR1 SGHTA, CDR2 FQGNSA. This CDR3 contains 18 residues. J was trimmed by 0 bases and V by 5 bases; bases with no gene match: 10. The CDR3 protein is CASSEPWGGDSGANVLTF. The CDR3 bases are TGTGCCAGCAGCGAACCTTGGGGAGGGGACTCTGGGGCCAACGTCCTGACTTTC.

V and J are TRBV7-9 and TRBJ2-5; 8 positions agree with TRBD1. Germline V gene sequence: CDR1 SEHNR, CDR2 FQNEAQ (reference sequence). V shed 6 bases and J 5 bases; nucleotides not matched to a gene: 8. This CDR3 has 14 amino acids. Here the CDR3 reads CASSQDRAGETQYF. CDR3 coding DNA: TGTGCCAGCAGTCAGGACAGGGCGGGGGAGACCCAGTACTTC.

Only one count was recorded for this clone. This chain links TRBV18 with TRBJ2-7; TRBD1 matches at 7 bases. The trim removed 3 bases at V and 5 bases at J, leaving 13 bases unmatched. The CDR3 runs to 16 residues. CDR1 and CDR2 from the germline V gene are KGHSH and LQKENI. The CDR3 spells CASSPGQAGTVDEQYF. The CDR3 DNA reads as TGTGCCAGCTCACCTGGACAGGCCGGAACGGTCGACGAGCAGTACTTC. The variable domain in full, completed from reference TRBV18 and TRBJ2-7, reads NAGVMQNPRHLVRRRGQEARLRCSPMKGHSHVYWYRQLPEEGLKFMVYLQKENIIDESGMPKERFSAEFPKEGPSILRIQQVVRGDSAAYFCASSPGQAGTVDEQYFGPGTRLTVT.

The chain uses TRBV10-1 and TRBJ2-3, with 12 nucleotides matching TRBD2. J gave up 2 bases and V 4 bases, and 7 bases lay outside the gene matches. The CDR3 loop spans 17 amino acids. CDR1 and CDR2 (germline): WNHNN, SYGVQD (reference sequence). CDR3 sequence reads: CASSGTSGASYTDTQYF. The CDR3 region has the DNA TGCGCCAGCAGTGGGACTAGCGGGGCCAGTTACACAGATACGCAGTATTTT.